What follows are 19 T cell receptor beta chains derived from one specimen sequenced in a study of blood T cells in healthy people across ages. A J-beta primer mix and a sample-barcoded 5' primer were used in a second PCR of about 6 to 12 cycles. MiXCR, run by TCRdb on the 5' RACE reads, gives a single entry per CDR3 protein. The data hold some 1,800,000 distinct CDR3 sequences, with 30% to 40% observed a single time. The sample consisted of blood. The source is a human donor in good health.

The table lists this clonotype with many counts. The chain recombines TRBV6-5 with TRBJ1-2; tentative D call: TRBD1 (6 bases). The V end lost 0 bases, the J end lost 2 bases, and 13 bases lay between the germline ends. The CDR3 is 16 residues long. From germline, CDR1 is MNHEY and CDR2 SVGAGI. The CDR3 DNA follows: TGTGCCAGCAGTTACTCTATAAGTACAGGGAACTATGGCTACACCTTC. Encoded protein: CASSYSISTGNYGYTF.

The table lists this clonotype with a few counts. CDR3 sequence: CSVGRTNEKLFF. In DNA form, the CDR3 reads TGCAGTGTGGGACGGACTAATGAAAAACTGTTTTTT. The V and J genes are TRBV20-1 and TRBJ1-4; tentative D call: TRBD1 (5 bases). Per the germline V gene, CDR1 is DFQATT and CDR2 is SNEGSKA (reference sequence). V was clipped by 7 bases and J by 2 bases, with 8 bases between them. The CDR3 has 12 amino acids.

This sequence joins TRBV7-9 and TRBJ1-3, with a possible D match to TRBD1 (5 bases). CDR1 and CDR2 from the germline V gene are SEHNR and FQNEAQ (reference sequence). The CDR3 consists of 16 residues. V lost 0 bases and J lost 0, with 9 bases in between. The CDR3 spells CASSLAGRNSGNTIYF. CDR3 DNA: TGTGCCAGCAGCTTAGCGGGGCGGAACTCTGGAAACACCATATATTTT.

CDR3: CASSPLAVNTEAFF. CDR3 nucleotide sequence: TGTGCCAGCAGTCCCCTGGCGGTGAACACTGAAGCTTTCTTT. This chain connects TRBV12-3 or TRBV12-4 to TRBJ1-1, with no clear D. The CDR3 has 14 amino acids. V lost 5 bases and J 0 bases, leaving 10 bases between the germline ends.

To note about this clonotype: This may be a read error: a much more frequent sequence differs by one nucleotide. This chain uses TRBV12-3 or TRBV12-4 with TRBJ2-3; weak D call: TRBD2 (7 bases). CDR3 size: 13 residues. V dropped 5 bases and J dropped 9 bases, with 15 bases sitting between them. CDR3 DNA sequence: TGTGCCAGCAGTCCGTCCGGGGGGCTCACGCAGTATTTT. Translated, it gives CASSPSGGLTQYF.

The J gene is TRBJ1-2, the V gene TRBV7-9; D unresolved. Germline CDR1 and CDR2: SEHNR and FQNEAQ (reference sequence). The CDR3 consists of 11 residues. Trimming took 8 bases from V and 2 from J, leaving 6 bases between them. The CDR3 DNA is TGTGCCAGCGCTGGGAACTATGGCTACACCTTC. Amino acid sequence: CASAGNYGYTF. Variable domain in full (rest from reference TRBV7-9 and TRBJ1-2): DTGVSQNPRHKITKRGQNVTFRCDPISEHNRLYWYRQTLGQGPEFLTYFQNEAQLEKSRLLSDRFSAERPKGSFSTLEIQRTEQGDSAMYLCASAGNYGYTFGSGTRLTVV.

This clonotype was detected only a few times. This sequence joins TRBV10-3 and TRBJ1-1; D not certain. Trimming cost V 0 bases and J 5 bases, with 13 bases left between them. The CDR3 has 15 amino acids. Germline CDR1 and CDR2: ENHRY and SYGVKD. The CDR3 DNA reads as TGTGCCATCAGTGAGTCTAACAAGGGAAGGACTGAAGCTTTCTTT. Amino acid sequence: CAISESNKGRTEAFF.

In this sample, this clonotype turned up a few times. The chain's CDR3 is CATSNTGSLGGNEQFF. The CDR3 DNA is TGTGCCACCAGTAACACTGGCAGTTTGGGGGGGAATGAGCAGTTCTTC. The V call is TRBV24-1, the J call TRBJ2-1, with 7 bases lining up with TRBD2. J lost 7 bases, V lost 6 bases, and 14 bases had no gene match. CDR3 length: 16 residues. Germline V lookup: CDR1 KGHDR, CDR2 SFDVKD.

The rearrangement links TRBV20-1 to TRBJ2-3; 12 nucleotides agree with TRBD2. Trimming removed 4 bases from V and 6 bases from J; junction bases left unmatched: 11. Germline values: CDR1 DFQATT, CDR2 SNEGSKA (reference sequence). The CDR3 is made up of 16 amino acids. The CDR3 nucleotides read TGCAGTGCTACCCGACTAGCGGGAGTTGGGTCGGATACGCAGTATTTT. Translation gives CSATRLAGVGSDTQYF.

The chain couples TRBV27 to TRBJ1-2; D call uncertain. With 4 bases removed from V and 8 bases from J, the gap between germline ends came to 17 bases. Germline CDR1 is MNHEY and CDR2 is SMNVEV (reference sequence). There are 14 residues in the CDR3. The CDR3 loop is CASSSETVAGGYTF. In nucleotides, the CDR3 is TGTGCCAGCAGTTCAGAGACCGTTGCCGGGGGCTACACCTTC.

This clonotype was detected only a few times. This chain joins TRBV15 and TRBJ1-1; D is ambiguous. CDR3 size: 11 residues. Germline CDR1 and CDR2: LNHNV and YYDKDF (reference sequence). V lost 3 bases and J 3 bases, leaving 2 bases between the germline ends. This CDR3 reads CATSSYTEAFF. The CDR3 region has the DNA TGTGCCACCAGCAGTTACACTGAAGCTTTCTTT. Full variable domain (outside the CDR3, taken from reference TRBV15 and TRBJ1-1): DAMVIQNPRYQVTQFGKPVTLSCSQTLNHNVMYWYQQKSSQAPKLLFHYYDKDFNNEADTPDNFQSRRPNTSFCFLDIRSPGLGDTAMYLCATSSYTEAFFGQGTRLTVV.

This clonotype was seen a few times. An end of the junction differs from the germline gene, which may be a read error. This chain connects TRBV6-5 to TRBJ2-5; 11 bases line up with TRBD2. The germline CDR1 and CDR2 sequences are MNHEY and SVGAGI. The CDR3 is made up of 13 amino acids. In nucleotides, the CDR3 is TGTGCCAACAGTGGGACTAGCGGAACCCCCCAGTACTTC. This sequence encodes CANSGTSGTPQYF.

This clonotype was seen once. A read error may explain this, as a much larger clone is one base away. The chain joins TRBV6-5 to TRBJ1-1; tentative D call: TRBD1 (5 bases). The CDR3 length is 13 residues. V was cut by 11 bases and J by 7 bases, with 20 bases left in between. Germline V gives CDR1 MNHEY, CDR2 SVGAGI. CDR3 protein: CACTTPGADEAFF. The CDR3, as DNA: TGTGCCTGCACCACACCCGGGGCAGATGAAGCTTTCTTT.

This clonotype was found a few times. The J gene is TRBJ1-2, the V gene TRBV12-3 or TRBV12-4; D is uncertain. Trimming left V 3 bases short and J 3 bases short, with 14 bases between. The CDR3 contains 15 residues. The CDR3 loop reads CASSFGPYEDYGYTF. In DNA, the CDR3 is TGTGCCAGCAGTTTCGGACCTTATGAAGACTATGGCTACACCTTC.

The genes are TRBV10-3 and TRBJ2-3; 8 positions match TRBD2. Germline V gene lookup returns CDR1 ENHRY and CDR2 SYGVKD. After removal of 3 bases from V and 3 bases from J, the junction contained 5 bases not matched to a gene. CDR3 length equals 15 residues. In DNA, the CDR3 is TGTGCCATCAGTGAACAGCGGGGGCTAACAGATACGCAGTATTTT. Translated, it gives CAISEQRGLTDTQYF.

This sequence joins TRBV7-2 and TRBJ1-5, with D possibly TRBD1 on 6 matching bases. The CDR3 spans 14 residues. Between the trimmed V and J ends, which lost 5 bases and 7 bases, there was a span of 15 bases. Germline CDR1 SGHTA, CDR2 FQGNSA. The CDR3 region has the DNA TGTGCCAGCAGCCTCAGGGGTTCGATGCAGCCCCAGCATTTT. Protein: CASSLRGSMQPQHF. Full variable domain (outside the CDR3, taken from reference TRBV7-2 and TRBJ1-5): GAGVSQSPSNKVTEKGKDVELRCDPISGHTALYWYRQSLGQGLEFLIYFQGNSAPDKSGLPSDRFSAERTGGSVSTLTIQRTQQEDSAVYLCASSLRGSMQPQHFGDGTRLSIL.

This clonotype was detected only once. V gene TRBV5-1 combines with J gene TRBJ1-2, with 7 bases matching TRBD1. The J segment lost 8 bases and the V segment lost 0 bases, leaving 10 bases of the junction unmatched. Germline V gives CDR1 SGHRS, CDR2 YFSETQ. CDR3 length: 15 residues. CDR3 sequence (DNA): TGCGCCAGCAGCTTGGAAGCGACAGGGTCTTCCGGCTACACCTTC. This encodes CASSLEATGSSGYTF.

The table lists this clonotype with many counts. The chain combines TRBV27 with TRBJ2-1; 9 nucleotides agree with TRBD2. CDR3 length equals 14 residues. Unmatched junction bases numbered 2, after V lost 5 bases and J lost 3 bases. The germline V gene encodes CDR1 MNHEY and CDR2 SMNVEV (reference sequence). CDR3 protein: CASSDSGGYNEQFF. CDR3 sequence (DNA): TGTGCCAGCAGTGATAGCGGGGGCTACAATGAGCAGTTCTTC.

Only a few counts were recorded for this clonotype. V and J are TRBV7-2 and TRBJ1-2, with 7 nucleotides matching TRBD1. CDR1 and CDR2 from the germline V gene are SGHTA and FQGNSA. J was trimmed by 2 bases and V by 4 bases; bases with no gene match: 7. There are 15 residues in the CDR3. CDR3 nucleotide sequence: TGTGCCAGCAGCTCCCACAGGGGATGGAACTATGGCTACACCTTC. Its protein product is CASSSHRGWNYGYTF.